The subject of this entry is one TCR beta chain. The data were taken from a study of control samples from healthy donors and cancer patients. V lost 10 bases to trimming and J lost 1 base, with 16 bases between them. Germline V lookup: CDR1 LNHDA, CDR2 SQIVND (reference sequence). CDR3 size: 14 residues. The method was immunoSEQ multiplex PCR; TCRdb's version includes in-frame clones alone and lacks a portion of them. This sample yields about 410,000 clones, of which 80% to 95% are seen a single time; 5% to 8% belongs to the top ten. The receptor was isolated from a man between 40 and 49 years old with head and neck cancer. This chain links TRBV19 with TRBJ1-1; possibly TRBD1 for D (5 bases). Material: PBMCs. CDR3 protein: CATSWGSGNTEAFF. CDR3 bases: TGTGCCACCTCATGGGGGTCGGGGAACACTGAAGCTTTCTTT.